Below are 5 T cell receptor beta chains sequenced from a single sample in a study of CXCR3-negative and CXCR3-positive naive CD8 T cells. General observations from the study: Comparison of naive cells showed more hydrophobic TRB CDR3s in CXCR3-positive than in CXCR3-negative naive cells.

UMI-tagged TRB cDNA libraries were built via 5' RACE. TCRdb re-called the 5' RACE reads, yielding one record per CDR3 amino acid sequence without DNA. The sample has about 130,000 distinct CDR3 sequences; the top ten hold about 0.61%. These receptors' antigens are unknown. The specimen was naive CXCR3+ CD8+ T cells from blood. Stated subset: CD45RO-CCR7+CD27+CD95- naive CD8+ T cells expressing CXCR3 (TNR3+). The receptors come from a human donor in good health. Some clones in this sample may be carry-over from other donors' samples.

This sequence joins TRBV6-4 and TRBJ2-1; without DNA, the TCRdb call of TRBD1 cannot be checked. This CDR3 contains 15 residues. The germline V gene has CDR1 MRHNA and CDR2 SNTAGT. The CDR3 region is CASSDVGGGSNEQFF.

The CDR3 sequence is CASSDSNLGISRYEQYF. This chain connects TRBV6-4 to TRBJ2-7. This CDR3 has 17 amino acids. Germline V lookup: CDR1 MRHNA, CDR2 SNTAGT.

The chain combines TRBV5-1 with TRBJ2-7; no DNA is available, so the TRBD2 call from TCRdb remains unchecked. The germline gives CDR1 SGHRS, CDR2 YFSETQ. The CDR3 contains 14 residues. CDR3 sequence reads: CASSLGLPTYEQYF.

The rearrangement links TRBV4-1 to TRBJ2-6. This CDR3 contains 13 residues. Germline lookup yields CDR1 MGHRA and CDR2 YSYEKL. CDR3 in amino acids: CASSQTGLNVLTF.

The gene calls are TRBV6-1 and TRBJ1-2. The germline CDR1 and CDR2 sequences are MNHNS and SASEGT. The CDR3 runs to 14 residues. This CDR3 reads CASSERVTNYGYTF.